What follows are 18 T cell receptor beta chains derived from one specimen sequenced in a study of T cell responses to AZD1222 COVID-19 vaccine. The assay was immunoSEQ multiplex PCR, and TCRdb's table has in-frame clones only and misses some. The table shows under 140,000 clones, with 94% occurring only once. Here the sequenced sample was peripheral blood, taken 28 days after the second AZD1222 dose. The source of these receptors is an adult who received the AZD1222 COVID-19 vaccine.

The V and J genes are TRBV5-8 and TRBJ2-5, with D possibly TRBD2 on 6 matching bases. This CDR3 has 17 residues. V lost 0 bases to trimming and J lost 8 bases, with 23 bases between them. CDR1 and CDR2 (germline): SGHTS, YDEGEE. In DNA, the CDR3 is TGTGCCAGCAGCTTGGGGCTCACCCATGGGACTCGGGGCACCCAGTACTTC. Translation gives CASSLGLTHGTRGTQYF.

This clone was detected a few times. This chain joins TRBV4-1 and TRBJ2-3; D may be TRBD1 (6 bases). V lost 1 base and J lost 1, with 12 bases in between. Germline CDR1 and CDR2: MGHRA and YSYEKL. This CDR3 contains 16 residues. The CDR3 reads CASSQVVGAGTDTQYF. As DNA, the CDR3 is TGCGCCAGCAGCCAAGTGGTGGGGGCGGGCACAGATACGCAGTATTTT.

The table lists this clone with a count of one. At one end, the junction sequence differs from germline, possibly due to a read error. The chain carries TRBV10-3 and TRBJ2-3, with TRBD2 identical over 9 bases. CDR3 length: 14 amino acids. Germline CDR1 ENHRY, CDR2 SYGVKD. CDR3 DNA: TGTGCCACCAGTCGCGGGAGGGCCGAAGATACGCAGTATTTT. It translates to CATSRGRAEDTQYF.

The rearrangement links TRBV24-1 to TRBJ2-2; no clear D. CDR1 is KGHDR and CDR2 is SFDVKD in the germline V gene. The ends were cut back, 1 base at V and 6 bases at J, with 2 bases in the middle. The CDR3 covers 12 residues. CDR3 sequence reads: CATSDFPGELFF. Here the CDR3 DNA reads TGTGCCACCAGTGATTTTCCCGGGGAGCTGTTTTTT.

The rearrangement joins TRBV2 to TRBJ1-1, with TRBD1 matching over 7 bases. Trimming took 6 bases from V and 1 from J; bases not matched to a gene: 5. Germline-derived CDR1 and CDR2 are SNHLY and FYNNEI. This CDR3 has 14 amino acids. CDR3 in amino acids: CASRKTGSNTEAFF. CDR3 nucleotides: TGTGCCAGCAGGAAGACAGGGTCGAACACTGAAGCTTTCTTT.

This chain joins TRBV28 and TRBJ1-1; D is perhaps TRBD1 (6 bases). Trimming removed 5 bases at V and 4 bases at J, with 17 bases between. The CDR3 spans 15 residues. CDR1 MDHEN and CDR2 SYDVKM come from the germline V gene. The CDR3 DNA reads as TGTGCCAGCAGTCCATCTACAGGGTACGTCACTGAAGCTTTCTTT. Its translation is CASSPSTGYVTEAFF. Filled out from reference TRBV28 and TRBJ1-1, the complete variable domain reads DVKVTQSSRYLVKRTGEKVFLECVQDMDHENMFWYRQDPGLGLRLIYFSYDVKMKEKGDIPEGYSVSREKKERFSLILESASTNQTSMYLCASSPSTGYVTEAFFGQGTRLTVV.

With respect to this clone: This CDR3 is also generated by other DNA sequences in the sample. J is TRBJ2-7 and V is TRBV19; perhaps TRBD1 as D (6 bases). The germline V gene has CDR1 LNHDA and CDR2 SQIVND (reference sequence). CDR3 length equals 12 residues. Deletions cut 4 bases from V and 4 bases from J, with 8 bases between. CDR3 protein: CASSNQGYEQYF. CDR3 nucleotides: TGTGCCAGTAGTAATCAGGGGTACGAGCAGTACTTC.

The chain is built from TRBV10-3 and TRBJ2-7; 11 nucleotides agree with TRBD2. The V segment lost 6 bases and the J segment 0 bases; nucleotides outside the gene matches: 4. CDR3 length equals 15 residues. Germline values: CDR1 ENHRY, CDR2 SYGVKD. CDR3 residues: CAIRTGTSGSYEQYF. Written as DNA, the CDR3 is TGTGCCATCAGAACCGGGACTAGCGGCTCCTACGAGCAGTACTTC.

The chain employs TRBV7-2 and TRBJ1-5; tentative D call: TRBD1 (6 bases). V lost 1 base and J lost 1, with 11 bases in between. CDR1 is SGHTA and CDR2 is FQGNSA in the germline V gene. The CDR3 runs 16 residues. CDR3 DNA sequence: TGTGCCAGCAGCTTAGTGGGGGCGGGGAGCAATCAGCCCCAGCATTTT. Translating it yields CASSLVGAGSNQPQHF.

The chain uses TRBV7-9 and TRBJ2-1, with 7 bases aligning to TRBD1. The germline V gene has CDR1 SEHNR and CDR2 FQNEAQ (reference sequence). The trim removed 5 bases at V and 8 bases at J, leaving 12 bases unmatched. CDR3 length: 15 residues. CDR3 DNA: TGTGCCAGCAGCCCCGGGACAGATCTTATCCATGAGCAGTTCTTC. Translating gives CASSPGTDLIHEQFF.

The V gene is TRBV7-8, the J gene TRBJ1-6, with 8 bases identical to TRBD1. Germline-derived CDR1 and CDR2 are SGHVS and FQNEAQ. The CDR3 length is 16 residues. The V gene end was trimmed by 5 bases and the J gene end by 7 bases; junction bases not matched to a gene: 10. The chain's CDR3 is CASSPSTGVRNSPLHF. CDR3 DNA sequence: TGTGCCAGCAGCCCATCGACAGGGGTTCGGAATTCACCCCTCCACTTT.

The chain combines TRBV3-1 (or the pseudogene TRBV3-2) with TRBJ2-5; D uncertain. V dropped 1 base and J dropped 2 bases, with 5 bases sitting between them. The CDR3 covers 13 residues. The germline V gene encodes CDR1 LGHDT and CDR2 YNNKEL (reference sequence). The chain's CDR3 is CASSQGYQETQYF. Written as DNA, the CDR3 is TGTGCCAGCAGCCAAGGTTATCAAGAGACCCAGTACTTC.

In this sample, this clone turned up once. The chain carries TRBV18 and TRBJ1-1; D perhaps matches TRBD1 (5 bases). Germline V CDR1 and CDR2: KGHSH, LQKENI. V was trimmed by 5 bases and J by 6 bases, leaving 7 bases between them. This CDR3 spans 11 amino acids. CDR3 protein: CASSATAEAFF. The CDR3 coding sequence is TGTGCCAGCTCAGCGACAGCTGAAGCTTTCTTT.

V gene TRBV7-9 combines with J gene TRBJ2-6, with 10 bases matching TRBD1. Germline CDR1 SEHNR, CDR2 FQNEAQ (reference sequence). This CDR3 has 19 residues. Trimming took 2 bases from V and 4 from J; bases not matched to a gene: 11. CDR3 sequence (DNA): TGTGCCAGCAGCTTACAGGGGGACAGGGGTTTTTACGGGGCCAACGTCCTGACTTTC. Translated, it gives CASSLQGDRGFYGANVLTF.

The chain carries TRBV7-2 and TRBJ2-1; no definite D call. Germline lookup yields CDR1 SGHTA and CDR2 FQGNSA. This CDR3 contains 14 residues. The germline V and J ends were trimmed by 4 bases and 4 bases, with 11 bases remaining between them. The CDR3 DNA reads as TGTGCCAGCAGCTCTTCTTACGGTTACAATGAGCAGTTCTTC. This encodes CASSSSYGYNEQFF.

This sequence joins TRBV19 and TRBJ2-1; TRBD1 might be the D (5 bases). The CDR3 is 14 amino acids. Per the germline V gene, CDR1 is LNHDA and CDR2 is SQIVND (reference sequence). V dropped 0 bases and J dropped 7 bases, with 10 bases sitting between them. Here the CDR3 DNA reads TGTGCCAGTAGTATAGACGACAGCAAGAATGAGCAGTTCTTC. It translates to CASSIDDSKNEQFF.

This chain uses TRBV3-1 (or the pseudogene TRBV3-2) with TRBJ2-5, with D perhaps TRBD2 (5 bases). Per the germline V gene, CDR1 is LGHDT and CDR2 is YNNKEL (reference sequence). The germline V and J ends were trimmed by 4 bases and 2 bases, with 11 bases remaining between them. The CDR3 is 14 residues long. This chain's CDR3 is CASSPATGQETQYF. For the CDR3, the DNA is TGTGCCAGCAGCCCCGCGACGGGGCAAGAGACCCAGTACTTC.

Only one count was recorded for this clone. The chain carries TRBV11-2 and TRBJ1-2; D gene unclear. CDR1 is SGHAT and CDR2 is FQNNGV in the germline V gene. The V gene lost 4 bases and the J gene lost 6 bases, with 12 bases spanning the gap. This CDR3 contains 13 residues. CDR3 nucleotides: TGTGCCAGCAGCTCGCCCTACAGTCATGGCTACACCTTC. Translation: CASSSPYSHGYTF.